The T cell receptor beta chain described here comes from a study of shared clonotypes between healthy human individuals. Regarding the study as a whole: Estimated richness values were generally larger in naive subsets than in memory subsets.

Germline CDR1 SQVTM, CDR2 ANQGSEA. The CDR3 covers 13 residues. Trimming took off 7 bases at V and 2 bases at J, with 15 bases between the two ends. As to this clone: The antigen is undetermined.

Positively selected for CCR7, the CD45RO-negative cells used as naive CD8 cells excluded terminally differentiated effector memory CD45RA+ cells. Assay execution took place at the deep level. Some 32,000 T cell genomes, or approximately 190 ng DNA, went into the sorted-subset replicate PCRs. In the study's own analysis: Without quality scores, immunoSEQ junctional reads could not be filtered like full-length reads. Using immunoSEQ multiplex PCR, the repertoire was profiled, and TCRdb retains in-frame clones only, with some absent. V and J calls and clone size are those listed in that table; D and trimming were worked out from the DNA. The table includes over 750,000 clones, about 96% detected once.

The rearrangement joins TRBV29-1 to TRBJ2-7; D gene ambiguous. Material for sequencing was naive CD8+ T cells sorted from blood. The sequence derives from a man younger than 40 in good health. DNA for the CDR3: TGCAGCGGTACCGAAGGAGATCCCTACGAGCAGTACTTC. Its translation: CSGTEGDPYEQYF.